This TCR beta chain was recovered during a study of T cell responses to AZD1222 COVID-19 vaccine. This CDR3 has 16 amino acids. Deletions cut 5 bases from V and 5 bases from J, with 18 bases between. Germline V CDR1 and CDR2: SEHNR, FQNEAQ (reference sequence). This table comes from immunoSEQ multiplex PCR, and its TCRdb copy is limited to in-frame clones, with some not included. This sample has 150,000 to 160,000 clones; more than 90% occur once, and the top ten carry about 1.6%. The source material was peripheral blood, sampled 28 days after the second AZD1222 dose. This TCR was recovered from an adult who received the AZD1222 COVID-19 vaccine. The V call is TRBV7-9, the J call TRBJ1-4; TRBD1 is a possible D gene (6 bases). For the CDR3, the DNA is TGTGCCAGCAGCGAGGGGACATCATACTTCAATGAAAAACTGTTTTTT. As protein: CASSEGTSYFNEKLFF.